This T cell receptor (beta chain) was documented in a study of cytomegalovirus exposure and HLA in healthy donors. A multiplex PCR was run with 60 Vbeta primers and 13 Jbeta primers. Data came from immunoSEQ multiplex PCR; TCRdb stores just in-frame clones and leaves some out. The sample table includes approximately 92,000 clones. Germline V gene sequence: CDR1 MDHEN, CDR2 SYDVKM. V was cut by 5 bases and J by 5 bases, with 11 bases left in between. The CDR3 loop spans 13 amino acids. The study's findings and limits: Most CMV-associated TCR beta chains were later found to appear HLA-restricted. One later analysis reportedly identified an Asian-associated ancestry cluster that showed fewer N-insertions than the approximately 700-donor mean. The study recorded 164 TCR beta chains that were cytomegalovirus-associated.

Comments on this clone: Its specificity is not known.

Participants comprised healthy donors of bone marrow. Sequencing was done on a sample of PBMCs. The chain links TRBV28 to TRBJ2-3; no reliable D call. The clonotype comes from a woman aged 30 to 39 in good health and CMV-seronegative. The DNA of the CDR3 is TGTGCCAGCAGTCTTTCGAGTCAAGATACGCAGTATTTT. It is translated as CASSLSSQDTQYF.